This TCR beta chain comes out of a study of T cell responses to AZD1222 COVID-19 vaccine. Background on the study: The study pooled second doses at about 4 or about 12 weeks. Study conclusions and caveats: Following two doses of AZD1222, Spike-specific TCR breadth and depth rose.

Measured with immunoSEQ multiplex PCR; TCRdb has only the in-frame clones, and not every one. This table holds some 120,000 clones, approximately 86% found once. Worth noting for this clone: What it binds is unknown.

The length of the CDR3 is 19 residues. Germline V lookup: CDR1 LNHDA, CDR2 SQIVND (reference sequence). Trimming removed 3 bases at V and 2 bases at J, with 23 bases between. This chain uses TRBV19 with TRBJ1-5; D ambiguous. Sequenced here: peripheral blood, sampled on day 0 of AZD1222 vaccination. The clonotype was recovered from an adult in good health. CDR3 protein: CASSITAGKGFEGNQPQHF. The CDR3 DNA is TGTGCCAGTAGTATTACGGCGGGGAAGGGTTTTGAAGGCAATCAGCCCCAGCATTTT.